This T cell receptor beta chain was sequenced during a study of blood T cell repertoires in COVID-19 (dated by TCRdb to the early 2020s). Broadly, across the study: The collaborator samples originated in the United States, Italy and Spain and spanned the acute and convalescent phases of COVID-19. The dataset comprised deeply sampled blood TCRbeta repertoires from subjects exposed to, actively infected with, or recovered from COVID-19. Samples were obtained from the ongoing ImmuneRACE study (first 160 participants) and from roughly 1,300 subjects provided by 6 global collaborators. Where available, HLA class I and class II types were obtained from metadata supplied by the sample provider rather than from assay-based typing. A de-identified subject ID, COVID-19 status, age in years and sex were almost always included in the sample metadata. A freely available public database, intended as a resource for researchers studying the immune response to SARS-CoV-2, is where the repertoires were released. The material from the prospective study consisted of cDNA or gDNA derived from T cells, B-cell-depleted T cells, or PBMCs. What the work shows at the level of the full study, not this receptor alone: How much clinical and demographic metadata was included differed by source and by participant, and the metadata was provided uncurated.

Whole blood was collected in K2EDTA tubes by collaborating institutions according to the institutions' own protocols. For TCRbeta analysis, collaborator samples were shipped as frozen whole blood, as isolated PBMCs, or as DNA extracted from either sample type. The CDR3 sequence holds 13 residues, the cysteine and phenylalanine included. Kept here is only the CDR3 DNA, which spans 39 bases and is read in frame from base 1. V is reduced by 4 bases and J by 4 bases, leaving a spacing of 8 bases between them. The germline V gene supplies CDR1 KGHSH and CDR2 LQKENI. TCRbeta CDR3 regions were amplified from genomic DNA by means of the immunoSEQ Assay, a bias-controlled multiplex PCR. From the authors' description of their analysis: Nucleated cell counts per sample were estimated from amplification of reference gene primers within the assay. To quantify the absolute abundance of each unique TCRbeta CDR3 rearrangement, sequence reads were collapsed and filtered. For each sample, productive Simpson clonality was calculated by taking the square root of Simpson's diversity index across productive rearrangements. The table was pulled from immuneACCESS by TCRdb, which kept in-frame rearrangements only. Such tables lose some clones; where checked, under half of the loss comes from unresolved V genes, and the rest has no known cause. That table gives V, J and clone size, and the DNA gave D and trimming. This sample lists tens of thousands of clones; around 79% were detected once. The ten largest clones add up to 18% of the sample.

Notes on this clone: What antigen it recognizes has not been identified. No much larger clonotype is one base removed from it; base qualities were not supplied.

Sequenced material: peripheral blood. This clonotype was sampled from a woman in her forties or fifties with active or convalescent COVID-19. The chain is encoded by TRBV18 joined to TRBJ2-1, with the D segment identity uncertain. The CDR3 loop reads CASSQLEYNEQFF. The DNA reads as follows: TGTGCCAGCTCACAACTCGAATACAATGAGCAGTTCTTC.